A selection of T cell receptor beta chains follows, all from one sample in a study of T-cell reconstitution after alpha-beta-depleted transplantation in children. TCRdb re-called the PCR reads with MiXCR, one entry per CDR3 protein. The table has hundreds of thousands of distinct CDR3 sequences, approximately 11% seen once. Source: PBMCs, taken before TCRalphabeta/CD19-depleted stem cell transplant. The receptors here all came from a child less than two years old with acute myeloid leukemia, due to receive a stem cell transplant. Each CDR3 is given with its conserved first and last residue.

j_gene,v_gene,CDR3aa
TRBJ1-1,TRBV5-1,CASSGGAPAGTEAFF
TRBJ1-6,TRBV2,CASSRRGGPGSPLHF
TRBJ2-7,TRBV20-1,CIWGGTGGRSYEQYF
TRBJ1-2,TRBV7-9,CASSLFRQGYYGYTF
TRBJ2-1,TRBV3-1,CASSQGYEQFF
TRBJ2-7,TRBV5-1,CASSPGLAAVEQYF
TRBJ1-2,TRBV2,CASRPGPF
TRBJ2-5,TRBV18,CASSSRADGGETQYF
TRBJ2-1,TRBV10-1,CASASGTSGNEQFF
TRBJ1-2,TRBV14,CASSQGYRYGYTF
TRBJ2-6,TRBV6-1,CASSPRDRGLSGANVLTF
TRBJ2-2,TRBV7-9,CASSFLAGATGELFF
TRBJ2-7,TRBV5-1,CASSLARLAGMDEQYF
TRBJ1-5,TRBV30,CAWGQDSNQPQHF
TRBJ1-6,TRBV25-1,CASSDPHRGGNSPLHF
TRBJ2-1,TRBV20-1,CSATDRGLDEQFF
TRBJ2-1,TRBV20-1,CSASREWYNEQFF
TRBJ2-2,TRBV12-3/TRBV12-4,CASSSPGQSANTGELFF
TRBJ2-4,TRBV3-1,CASSQSGLAGGGTKNIQYF
TRBJ2-2,TRBV5-1,CASGGENTGELFF
TRBJ2-6,TRBV12-3/TRBV12-4,CASSESGTHSGANVLTF
TRBJ2-2,TRBV24-1,CATSKGLYTGELFF
TRBJ2-3,TRBV6-1,CASSRDSYTDTQYF
TRBJ2-7,TRBV19,CASSIIDGSYEQYF
TRBJ2-7,TRBV12-3/TRBV12-4,CASSPRPSGSYEQYF
TRBJ2-7,TRBV29-1,CSKGPFNEQYF
TRBJ2-2,TRBV4-2,CASSQAGRWERDKTGELFF
TRBJ1-1,TRBV28,CASSAGRAFF
TRBJ2-2,TRBV5-1,CASSGKAGELFF
TRBJ2-7,TRBV5-1,CASSHYQGGDEQYF
TRBJ2-2,TRBV7-6,CASSRQSGLAGTGELFF
TRBJ1-5,TRBV10-3,CAIRGEGGFQPQHF
TRBJ2-7,TRBV24-1,CATSENTEPYEQYF
TRBJ1-2,TRBV5-1,CASSNPTGEKFYGYTF
TRBJ2-3,TRBV12-3/TRBV12-4,CAVTGTSEQDTQYF
TRBJ2-1,TRBV5-1,CASSLTSGRVNEQFF
TRBJ1-1,TRBV3-1,CASSQGGGNTEAFF
TRBJ1-5,TRBV28,CASSLQSPQHF
TRBJ1-1,TRBV20-1,CSARRSNTEAFF
TRBJ1-1,TRBV20-1,CSARDPRGPMNTEAFF
TRBJ2-4,TRBV20-1,CSASDRGINIQYF
TRBJ1-4,TRBV28,CASSFARATNEKLFF
TRBJ2-3,TRBV9,CASSVSPGTSGTDTQYF
TRBJ2-5,TRBV5-5,CASSLNLAGVETQYF
TRBJ2-1,TRBV12-3/TRBV12-4,CASTLSGGAFEQFF
TRBJ2-1,TRBV7-1,CASSSGPGGSVDEQFF
TRBJ2-6,TRBV23-1,CASSQLARSSGANVLTF
TRBJ1-6,TRBV7-2,CASSPLTGGNNSPLHF
TRBJ1-5,TRBV28,CASSTNSNQPQHF
TRBJ1-1,TRBV6-1,CASSKYRGVGSMNTEAFF
TRBJ2-7,TRBV5-1,CASSLAPAGAREQYF
TRBJ1-1,TRBV6-5,CASSPNPGATEAFF